This paragraph reports one TCR beta chain. Its antigen is as yet unknown. Germline values: CDR1 SGHDN, CDR2 FVKESK. The ends were cut back, 1 base at V and 4 bases at J, with 12 bases in the middle. The CDR3 loop spans 15 amino acids. Construction of the TCRbeta library involved unique molecular identifiers. TCRdb fed the PCR reads into MiXCR, producing one record per CDR3 protein. The data hold about 870,000 distinct CDR3 sequences, with about 15% observed a single time. This sample was included in a study of T-cell reconstitution after alpha-beta-depleted transplantation in children. Study-wide findings and caveats: About two months after transplant, alpha-beta T cells reportedly came from several hundred expanded graft clones. Certain patients had high TCRbeta diversity at day 60, and it came from recipient T cells and thymic progenitors that survived.

The sequence was obtained from a male patient between 5 and 17 years old who had a stem cell transplant for acute lymphoblastic leukemia, so the T cells may come from the graft donor. The sequencing used PBMCs, mostly from graft donor cells, collected 360 days after TCRalphabeta/CD19-depleted stem cell transplant. The chain employs TRBV14 and TRBJ2-3; no clear D. This CDR3 reads CASSQAYSGPDTQYF. DNA for the CDR3: TGTGCCAGCAGCCAAGCCTACTCAGGCCCAGATACGCAGTATTTT.